Included here is one T cell receptor beta chain sequence, with context. This clone showed up just once. Its antigen is unknown. The input lacks base qualities; no much larger clone sits a single base away. These data are taken from a study of blood T cell repertoires in COVID-19 (dated by TCRdb to 2019 to 2021). Context from the whole study: The collaborator samples originated in the United States, Italy and Spain and spanned the acute and convalescent phases of COVID-19. The material from the prospective study consisted of cDNA or gDNA derived from T cells, B-cell-depleted T cells, or PBMCs. The dataset comprised deeply sampled blood TCRbeta repertoires from subjects exposed to, actively infected with, or recovered from COVID-19. The repertoires were released in a freely available public database intended as a resource for research on the immune response to SARS-CoV-2. The samples were drawn from two sources: the first 160 participants of the ongoing ImmuneRACE study, and 1,254 subjects contributed by 6 global collaborators. The sample metadata nearly always contained a de-identified subject ID, COVID-19 status, age in years and sex. Where available, HLA class I and class II types were obtained from metadata supplied by the sample provider rather than from assay-based typing. General conclusions and limits of the study: The amount of clinical and demographic metadata varied by source and participant and was provided uncurated.

At one collaborating source in Seattle, patients were enrolled during active infection and were followed longitudinally through the course of disease. The collaborating institutions used their own protocols to collect whole blood in K2EDTA tubes. For TCRbeta analysis, collaborators shipped samples as frozen whole blood, isolated PBMCs, or DNA extracted from either of those sample types. TCRbeta CDR3 regions were amplified from genomic DNA by means of the immunoSEQ Assay, a bias-controlled multiplex PCR. As for how the authors treated the data: Nucleated cell counts per sample were estimated from amplification of reference gene primers within the assay. To quantify the absolute abundance of each unique TCRbeta CDR3 rearrangement, sequence reads were collapsed and filtered. For each sample, productive Simpson clonality was calculated as the square root of Simpson's diversity index across productive rearrangements. This is the immuneACCESS table as TCRdb keeps it, with only in-frame sequences that have V and J called. A part of the clones is gone; compared with another copy, unresolved V genes explain less than half, and the rest is unexplained. The V and J calls and the clone size are those of that table, but D and trimming were determined from the DNA. The sample table holds approximately 400,000 clones, of which approximately 89% were seen once. The top ten clones comprise 10% to 15% of the sample.

Trimming takes 7 bases from V and 7 bases from J, and the germline ends sit 17 bases apart. The CDR1 and CDR2 encoded by the germline V gene are SGHRS and YFSETQ. Measured from the cysteine to the phenylalanine, the CDR3 is 13 residues long. The read is trimmed to its CDR3 DNA, 39 bases read in frame from base 1. The source material was peripheral blood. The sequence links TRBV5-1 to TRBJ1-1; TRBD1 is possibly the D segment (6 matching bases). The source of this sequence is a woman in her 50s with COVID-19, enrolled during active disease. The CDR3 reads CASRGAGLGEAFF. The bases are TGCGCCAGCCGGGGGGCAGGATTAGGTGAAGCTTTCTTT.